The 23 T cell receptor beta chains below come from one sample, sequenced in a study of control samples from healthy donors and cancer patients. TCRdb keeps only in-frame clones here, not all; method: immunoSEQ multiplex PCR. The data show 110,000 or so clones, 89% seen once. The sequenced material came from blood. Every receptor here comes from a man aged 50-60 years in good health.

This chain uses TRBV5-1 with TRBJ1-1; 8 bases align to TRBD1. Looked up from germline, CDR1 is SGHRS and CDR2 is YFSETQ. Losses at the gene ends were 3 bases for V and 1 base for J; bases not matched to a gene: 2. The CDR3 is 14 residues long. DNA of the CDR3: TGCGCCAGCAGCTCCGGGACAGGGAACACTGAAGCTTTCTTT. Its protein is CASSSGTGNTEAFF.

The V and J genes are TRBV6-5 and TRBJ2-7; 12 bases line up with TRBD1. Unmatched junction bases numbered 2, after V lost 0 bases and J lost 5 bases. This CDR3 has 15 amino acids. Germline assignment: CDR1 MNHEY and CDR2 SVGAGI. The CDR3: CASSYSGTGGNEQYF. Here the CDR3 DNA reads TGTGCCAGCAGTTACTCTGGGACAGGGGGCAACGAGCAGTACTTC.

The J gene is TRBJ2-7, the V gene TRBV7-2; the D gene could be TRBD1 or TRBD2 (5 bases each). CDR1 is SGHTA, CDR2 FQGNSA, per germline. The CDR3 spans 15 residues. V was pared by 6 bases and J by 2 bases, with 17 bases between. The CDR3 sequence: CASSLAGSTAYEQYF. In DNA form, the CDR3 reads TGTGCCAGCAGTCTAGCAGGGAGCACCGCCTACGAGCAGTACTTC. Variable domain in full (rest from reference TRBV7-2 and TRBJ2-7): GAGVSQSPSNKVTEKGKDVELRCDPISGHTALYWYRQSLGQGLEFLIYFQGNSAPDKSGLPSDRFSAERTGGSVSTLTIQRTQQEDSAVYLCASSLAGSTAYEQYFGPGTRLTVT.

This clone was seen only a few times. J is TRBJ1-4 and V is TRBV9; D is unresolved. V was cut by 0 bases and J by 4 bases, with 4 bases left in between. The CDR3 has 13 residues. Per the germline V gene, CDR1 is SGDLS and CDR2 is YYNGEE. CDR3 DNA: TGTGCCAGCAGCGTAGATTATAATGAAAAACTGTTTTTT. It specifies CASSVDYNEKLFF.

This sequence joins TRBV7-9 and TRBJ2-2, with 7 bases that match TRBD2. V shed 4 bases, J shed 6 bases, and the junction held 11 bases outside the gene matches. Germline V gene sequence: CDR1 SEHNR, CDR2 FQNEAQ (reference sequence). There are 16 residues in the CDR3. The CDR3 bases are TGTGCCAGCAGCTCACTACTGGGGGGGGTCCCCGGGGAGCTGTTTTTT. It encodes CASSSLLGGVPGELFF.

This chain uses TRBV4-3 with TRBJ2-1; 7 bases fit TRBD2. Germline-derived CDR1 and CDR2 are LGHNA and YSLEER. Trimming took 4 bases from V and 5 from J; bases not matched to a gene: 11. The CDR3 has 16 residues. The CDR3: CASSPTPGLLDNEQFF. As DNA, the CDR3 is TGCGCCAGCAGCCCCACTCCGGGACTATTAGACAATGAGCAGTTCTTC.

This clone was seen only once. The chain recombines TRBV7-9 with TRBJ2-5; D is perhaps TRBD1 (5 bases). The germline V and J ends were trimmed by 2 bases and 2 bases, with 9 bases remaining between them. In germline, CDR1 is SEHNR, CDR2 FQNEAQ (reference sequence). There are 14 residues in the CDR3. DNA for the CDR3: TGTGCCAGCAGCTTACAGGGCCTACAAGAGACCCAGTACTTC. It translates to CASSLQGLQETQYF.

This chain uses TRBV14 with TRBJ2-5; D call uncertain. This CDR3 spans 14 amino acids. V was pared by 4 bases and J by 1 base, with 10 bases between. The germline CDR1 and CDR2 sequences are SGHDN and FVKESK. The CDR3 bases are TGTGCCAGCAGCCCTGTGAACTTCCAAGAGACCCAGTACTTC. Protein product: CASSPVNFQETQYF.

The table lists this clone with a count of one. This sequence joins TRBV7-2 and TRBJ2-5, with TRBD2 matching over 12 bases. Germline values: CDR1 SGHTA, CDR2 FQGNSA. After removal of 5 bases from V and 7 bases from J, the junction contained 8 bases not matched to a gene. The length of the CDR3 is 15 residues. The CDR3 loop is CASSASGGAKPTQYF. The CDR3, as DNA: TGTGCCAGCAGCGCTAGCGGGGGGGCTAAGCCGACCCAGTACTTC.

The genes are TRBV5-1 and TRBJ2-5; 15 bases are a match to TRBD2. The J segment lost 3 bases and the V segment lost 4 bases, leaving 4 bases of the junction unmatched. The germline V gene has CDR1 SGHRS and CDR2 YFSETQ. This CDR3 comprises 16 residues. The CDR3 bases are TGCGCCAGCAGCCGGACTAGCGGGGGGGTCAAAGAGACCCAGTACTTC. Encoded protein: CASSRTSGGVKETQYF.

This chain connects TRBV5-4 to TRBJ2-7; 8 bases fit TRBD2. CDR3 length: 14 residues. With V trimmed by 1 base and J by 7 bases, 7 bases remained unmatched. Germline V gives CDR1 SGHNT, CDR2 YYREEE (reference sequence). CDR3 residues: CASSLYGGAREQYF. For the CDR3, the DNA is TGTGCCAGCAGCTTGTACGGGGGGGCCCGGGAGCAGTACTTC.

This rearrangement joins TRBV5-6 to TRBJ2-5; 8 nucleotides line up with TRBD2. The CDR3 runs 15 residues. CDR1 and CDR2 from the germline V gene are SGHDT and YYEEEE. The J segment lost 1 base and the V segment lost 1 base, leaving 3 bases of the junction unmatched. CDR3 in amino acids: CASSLLAGIQETQYF. CDR3 DNA: TGTGCCAGCAGCTTGTTAGCGGGGATCCAAGAGACCCAGTACTTC.

This clone occurred once. The chain employs TRBV9 and TRBJ1-1; 8 bases agree with TRBD1. V shed 2 bases and J 11 bases; nucleotides not matched to a gene: 8. The germline V gene has CDR1 SGDLS and CDR2 YYNGEE. This CDR3 is built from 13 residues. The CDR3 bases are TGTGCCAGCAGCGTCGCCCAGGACAGGGTGGCTTTCTTT. Its protein product is CASSVAQDRVAFF.

This clone occurred a few times. DNA for the CDR3: TGTGCCAGCAGCTTAGAAGGGAGGGGGCATCAGCCCCAGCATTTT. It is translated as CASSLEGRGHQPQHF. The chain couples TRBV7-8 to TRBJ1-5; TRBD1 matches at 7 bases. There are 15 residues in the CDR3. Per germline, CDR1 SGHVS and CDR2 FQNEAQ. Germline trimming cut 1 base from V and 5 bases from J; bases unmatched to any gene: 5.

V usage is TRBV2 and J usage is TRBJ2-6; D uncertain. Germline lookup yields CDR1 SNHLY and CDR2 FYNNEI. CDR3 size: 15 residues. Trimming removed 7 bases at V and 0 bases at J, with 10 bases between. CDR3 nucleotides: TGTGCCAGCACGTTCAGGTCCTCTGGGGCCAACGTCCTGACTTTC. This encodes CASTFRSSGANVLTF.

The chain combines TRBV10-3 with TRBJ1-2, with D tentatively TRBD1 (6 bases). The length of the CDR3 is 11 residues. V dropped 4 bases and J dropped 9 bases, with 9 bases sitting between them. Germline V gene lookup returns CDR1 ENHRY and CDR2 SYGVKD. The CDR3, as DNA: TGTGCCATCAGTGGAGGGGACAGCTACACCTTC. It yields the protein CAISGGDSYTF.

V and J are TRBV20-1 and TRBJ2-2; maybe TRBD1 (5 bases). The CDR3 has 11 residues. Trimming removed 4 bases from V and 7 bases from J, with 7 bases in between. CDR1 and CDR2 from the germline V gene are DFQATT and SNEGSKA (reference sequence). The CDR3 loop reads CSANGHGELFF. The CDR3 nucleotides are TGCAGTGCTAATGGACACGGGGAGCTGTTTTTT.

CDR3 in DNA: TGTGCCACCAGCTTCCGGTCCCTCCGCAATGAGCAGTTCTTC. As protein: CATSFRSLRNEQFF. This chain connects TRBV15 to TRBJ2-1; D not certain. This CDR3 spans 14 amino acids. Trimming left V 5 bases short and J 6 bases short, with 14 bases between. Germline V gene data show CDR1 as LNHNV and CDR2 as YYDKDF (reference sequence).

The chain joins TRBV30 to TRBJ2-3; a weak D match, TRBD1 (6 bases). Germline CDR1 is GTSNPN and CDR2 is SVGIG (reference sequence). This CDR3 has 14 residues. V gave up 0 bases and J gave up 0 bases, with 7 bases separating them. CDR3 region: CAWSVGASTDTQYF. The CDR3 bases are TGTGCCTGGAGTGTGGGGGCGAGCACAGATACGCAGTATTTT.

The J gene is TRBJ2-3, the V gene TRBV30, with TRBD1 identical over 7 bases. The length of the CDR3 is 12 residues. V gave up 6 bases and J gave up 1 base; unmatched junction bases: 1. In germline, CDR1 is GTSNPN, CDR2 SVGIG (reference sequence). The CDR3 protein is CACGQGTDTQYF. CDR3 coding DNA: TGTGCCTGCGGACAGGGCACAGATACGCAGTATTTT. Using reference TRBV30 and TRBJ2-3 for the parts outside the CDR3, the full variable domain is SQTIHQWPATLVQPVGSPLSLECTVEGTSNPNLYWYRQAAGRGLQLLFYSVGIGQISSEVPQNLSASRPQDRQFILSSKKLLLSDSGFYLCACGQGTDTQYFGPGTRLTVL.

CDR3: CASSLHGNRAGYEQYF. CDR3 nucleotide sequence: TGTGCCAGCAGCTTACATGGGAACAGGGCAGGGTACGAGCAGTACTTC. V gene TRBV7-2 combines with J gene TRBJ2-7; a weak D match, TRBD1 (6 bases). Germline CDR1 SGHTA, CDR2 FQGNSA. The germline V and J ends were trimmed by 2 bases and 4 bases, with 18 bases remaining between them. The CDR3 is made up of 16 amino acids.

V and J are TRBV12-3 or TRBV12-4 and TRBJ1-1; D might be TRBD1 (5 bases). This CDR3 is 13 amino acids long. Trimming removed 7 bases at V and 2 bases at J, with 11 bases between. CDR3: CASTGGINTEAFF. For the CDR3, the DNA is TGTGCCAGCACCGGGGGGATCAACACTGAAGCTTTCTTT.

The V gene is TRBV2, the J gene TRBJ1-5; D not certain. The germline CDR1 and CDR2 sequences are SNHLY and FYNNEI. V was trimmed by 6 bases and J by 4 bases, leaving 16 bases between them. The CDR3 is 15 amino acids. The CDR3 sequence: CASSPTVLGNQPQHF. CDR3 in DNA: TGTGCCAGCAGCCCCACGGTCCTAGGGAATCAGCCCCAGCATTTT. The variable domain in full, with the rest retrieved from reference TRBV2 and TRBJ1-5, is EPEVTQTPSHQVTQMGQEVILRCVPISNHLYFYWYRQILGQKVEFLVSFYNNEISEKSEIFDDQFSVERPDGSNFTLKIRSTKLEDSAMYFCASSPTVLGNQPQHFGDGTRLSIL.